The subject of this entry is one T cell receptor (beta chain). Participant reports of clinical history set cohort assignment. These data originate in a study of blood T cell repertoires in COVID-19. Profiling relied on immunoSEQ multiplex PCR, and the TCRdb table lists in-frame clones only, not all of them. The data hold over 300,000 clones, with over 75% observed a single time. The CDR3 consists of 14 residues. Trimming removed 5 bases from V and 2 bases from J; junction bases left unmatched: 4. Per the germline V gene, CDR1 is GTSNPN and CDR2 is SVGIG (reference sequence). What was sequenced was PBMCs or T cells enriched from blood (not recorded which). The chain carries TRBV30 and TRBJ1-2, with 11 nucleotides matching TRBD1. The source is a woman aged 18-29 years who had recovered from COVID-19. Here the CDR3 reads CAWGRDRGNYGYTF. The CDR3 nucleotides read TGTGCCTGGGGCCGGGACAGGGGGAACTATGGCTACACCTTC.